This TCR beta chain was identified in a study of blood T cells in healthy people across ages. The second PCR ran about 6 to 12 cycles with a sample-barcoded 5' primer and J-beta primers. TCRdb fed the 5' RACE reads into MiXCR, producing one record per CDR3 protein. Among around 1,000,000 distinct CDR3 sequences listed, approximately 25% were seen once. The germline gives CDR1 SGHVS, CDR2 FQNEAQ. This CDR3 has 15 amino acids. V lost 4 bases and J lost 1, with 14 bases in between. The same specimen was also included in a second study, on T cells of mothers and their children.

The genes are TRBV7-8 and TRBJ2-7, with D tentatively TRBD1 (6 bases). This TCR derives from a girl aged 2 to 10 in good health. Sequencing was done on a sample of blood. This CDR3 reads CASSSRDTISYEQYF. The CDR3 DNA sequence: TGTGCCAGCAGCTCACGGGACACCATATCCTACGAGCAGTACTTC.